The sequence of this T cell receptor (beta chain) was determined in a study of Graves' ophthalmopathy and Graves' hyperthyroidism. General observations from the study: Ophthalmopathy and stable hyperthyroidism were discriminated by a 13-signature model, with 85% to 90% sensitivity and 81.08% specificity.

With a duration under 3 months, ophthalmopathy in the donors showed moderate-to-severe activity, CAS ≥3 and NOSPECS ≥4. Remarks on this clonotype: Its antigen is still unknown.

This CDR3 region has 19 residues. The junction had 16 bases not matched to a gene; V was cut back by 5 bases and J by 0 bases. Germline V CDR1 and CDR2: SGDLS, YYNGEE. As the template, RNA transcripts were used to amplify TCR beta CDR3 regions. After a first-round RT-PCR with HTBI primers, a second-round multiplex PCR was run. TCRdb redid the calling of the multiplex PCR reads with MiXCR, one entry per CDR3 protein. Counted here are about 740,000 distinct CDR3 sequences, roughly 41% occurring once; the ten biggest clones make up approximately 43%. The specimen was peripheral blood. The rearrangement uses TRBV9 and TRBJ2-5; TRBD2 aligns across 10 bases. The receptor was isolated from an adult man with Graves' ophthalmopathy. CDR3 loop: CASSVGTAVTSGDQETQYF. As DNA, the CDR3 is TGTGCCAGCAGTGTCGGGACAGCCGTTACTAGCGGGGACCAAGAGACCCAGTACTTC.